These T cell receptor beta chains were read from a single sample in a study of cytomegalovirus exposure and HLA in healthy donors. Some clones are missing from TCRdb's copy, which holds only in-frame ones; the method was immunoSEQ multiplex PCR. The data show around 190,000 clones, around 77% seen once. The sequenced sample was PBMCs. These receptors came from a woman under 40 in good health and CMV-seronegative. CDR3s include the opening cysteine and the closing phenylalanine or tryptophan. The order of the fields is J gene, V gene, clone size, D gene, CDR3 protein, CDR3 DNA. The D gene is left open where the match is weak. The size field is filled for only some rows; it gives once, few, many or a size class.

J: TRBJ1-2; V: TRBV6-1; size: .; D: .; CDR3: CASSWAGYPF; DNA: TGTGCCAGCAGCTGGGCGGGCTACCCCTTC
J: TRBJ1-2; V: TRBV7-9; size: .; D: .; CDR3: CASSSGYDGYTF; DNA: TGTGCCAGCAGCTCGGGGTATGATGGCTACACCTTC
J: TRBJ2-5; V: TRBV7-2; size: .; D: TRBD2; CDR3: CASSPRTSGQETQYF; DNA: TGTGCCAGCAGCCCTAGGACTAGCGGACAAGAGACCCAGTACTTC
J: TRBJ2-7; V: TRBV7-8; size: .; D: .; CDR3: CASSLYPYEQYF; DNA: TGTGCCAGCAGCTTATATCCCTACGAGCAGTACTTC
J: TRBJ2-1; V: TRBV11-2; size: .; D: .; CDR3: CASSLDSAPHNEQFF; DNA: TGTGCCAGCAGCTTAGATAGCGCCCCCCACAATGAGCAGTTCTTC
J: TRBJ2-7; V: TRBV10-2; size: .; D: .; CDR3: CANLSGLSSYEQYF; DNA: TGCGCCAACCTCTCAGGGTTAAGCTCCTACGAGCAGTACTTC
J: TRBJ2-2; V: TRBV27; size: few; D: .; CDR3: CASSFFKTRRTGELFF; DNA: TGTGCCAGCAGTTTCTTTAAGACTAGGCGAACCGGGGAGCTGTTTTTT
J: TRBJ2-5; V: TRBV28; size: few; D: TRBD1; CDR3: CASIPGQGHVETQYF; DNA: TGTGCCAGCATTCCGGGACAGGGGCATGTGGAGACCCAGTACTTC
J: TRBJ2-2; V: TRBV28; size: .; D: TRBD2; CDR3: CASSLRGIRLAGLNTGELFF; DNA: TGTGCCAGCAGTTTAAGAGGGATCAGACTAGCGGGGCTGAACACCGGGGAGCTGTTTTTT
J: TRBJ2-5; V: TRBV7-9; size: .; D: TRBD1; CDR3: CASSPGLIRDRRIQETQYF; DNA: TGTGCCAGCAGCCCGGGGCTCATTCGGGACAGGCGAATCCAAGAGACCCAGTACTTC
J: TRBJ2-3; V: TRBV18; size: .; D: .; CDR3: CASSYNQGYTDTQYF; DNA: TGTGCCAGCTCGTACAATCAGGGGTACACAGATACGCAGTATTTT
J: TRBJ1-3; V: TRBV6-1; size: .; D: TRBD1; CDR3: CASSPGQGDTIYF; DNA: TGTGCCAGCAGTCCGGGACAGGGCGACACCATATATTTT
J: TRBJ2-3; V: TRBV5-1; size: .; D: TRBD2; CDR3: CASSPRTSLNTQYF; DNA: TGCGCCAGCAGCCCAAGGACTAGCCTCAATACGCAGTATTTT